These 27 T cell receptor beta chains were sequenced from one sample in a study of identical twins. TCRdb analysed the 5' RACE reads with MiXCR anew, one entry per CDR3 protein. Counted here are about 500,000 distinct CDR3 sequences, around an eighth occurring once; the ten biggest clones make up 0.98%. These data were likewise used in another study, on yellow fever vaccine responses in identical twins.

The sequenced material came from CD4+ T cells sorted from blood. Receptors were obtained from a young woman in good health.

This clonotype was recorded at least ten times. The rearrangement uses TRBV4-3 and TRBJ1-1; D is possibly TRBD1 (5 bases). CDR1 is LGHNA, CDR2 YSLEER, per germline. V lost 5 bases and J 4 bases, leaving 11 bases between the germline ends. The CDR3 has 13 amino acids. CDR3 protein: CASSALGGTEAFF. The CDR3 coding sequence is TGCGCCAGCAGCGCCCTGGGGGGCACTGAAGCTTTCTTT.

CDR3 nucleotide sequence: TGTGCCAGCAGTCAATTCGCGGGGCGACCGCACGAGCAGTACTTC. Translation gives CASSQFAGRPHEQYF. This chain uses TRBV2 with TRBJ2-7; tentatively, D is TRBD2 (6 bases). The ends were cut back, 5 bases at V and 5 bases at J, with 19 bases in the middle. This CDR3 region has 15 residues. Per the germline V gene, CDR1 is SNHLY and CDR2 is FYNNEI.

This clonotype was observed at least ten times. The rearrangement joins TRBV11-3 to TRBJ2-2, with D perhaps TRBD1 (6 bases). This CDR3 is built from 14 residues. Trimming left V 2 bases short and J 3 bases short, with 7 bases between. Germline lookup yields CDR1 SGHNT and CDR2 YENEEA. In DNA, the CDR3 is TGTGCCAGCAGCTTACAGGGGTACACCGGGGAGCTGTTTTTT. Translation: CASSLQGYTGELFF.

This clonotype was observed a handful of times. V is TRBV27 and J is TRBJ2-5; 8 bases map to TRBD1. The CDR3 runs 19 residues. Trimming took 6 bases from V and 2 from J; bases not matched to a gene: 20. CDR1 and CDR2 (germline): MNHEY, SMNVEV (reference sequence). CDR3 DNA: TGTGCCAGCAGCCGAAAGGCCGGTCGTGCACAGGGGGGTCAAGAGACCCAGTACTTC. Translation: CASSRKAGRAQGGQETQYF.

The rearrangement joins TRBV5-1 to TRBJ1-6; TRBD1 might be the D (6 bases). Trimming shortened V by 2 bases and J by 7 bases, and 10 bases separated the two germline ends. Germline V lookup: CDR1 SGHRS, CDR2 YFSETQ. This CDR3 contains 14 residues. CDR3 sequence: CASSLTGLNSPLHF. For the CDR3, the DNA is TGCGCCAGCAGCTTAACAGGGCTCAATTCACCCCTCCACTTT.

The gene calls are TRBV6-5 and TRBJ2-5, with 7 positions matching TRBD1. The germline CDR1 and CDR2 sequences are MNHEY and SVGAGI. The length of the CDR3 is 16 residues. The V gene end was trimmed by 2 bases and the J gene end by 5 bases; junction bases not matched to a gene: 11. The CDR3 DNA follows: TGTGCCAGCAGTTACCTACGGACAGGCTCGGGGGAGACCCAGTACTTC. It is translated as CASSYLRTGSGETQYF.

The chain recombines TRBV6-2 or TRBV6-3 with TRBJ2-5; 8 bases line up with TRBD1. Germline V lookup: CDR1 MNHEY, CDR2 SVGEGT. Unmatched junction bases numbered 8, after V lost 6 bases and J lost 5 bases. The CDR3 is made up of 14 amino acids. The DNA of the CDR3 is TGTGCCAGCAGGAGACAGGGGATCGGGGAGACCCAGTACTTC. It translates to CASRRQGIGETQYF.

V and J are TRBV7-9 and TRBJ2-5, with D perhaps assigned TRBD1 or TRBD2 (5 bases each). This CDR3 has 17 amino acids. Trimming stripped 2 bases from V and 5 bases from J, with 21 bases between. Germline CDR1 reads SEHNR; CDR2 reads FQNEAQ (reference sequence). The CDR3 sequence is CASSLLSGTQNGETQYF. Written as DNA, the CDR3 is TGTGCCAGCAGCTTACTCTCCGGGACCCAAAACGGGGAGACCCAGTACTTC.

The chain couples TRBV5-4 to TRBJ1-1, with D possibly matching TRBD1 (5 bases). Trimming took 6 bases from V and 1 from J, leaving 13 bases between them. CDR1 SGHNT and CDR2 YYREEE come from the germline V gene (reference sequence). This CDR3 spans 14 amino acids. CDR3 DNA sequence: TGTGCCAGCAAGGGACGGTCCGAGAACACTGAAGCTTTCTTT. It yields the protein CASKGRSENTEAFF. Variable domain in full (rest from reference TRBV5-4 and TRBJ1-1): ETGVTQSPTHLIKTRGQQVTLRCSSQSGHNTVSWYQQALGQGPQFIFQYYREEENGRGNFPPRFSGLQFPNYSSELNVNALELDDSALYLCASKGRSENTEAFFGQGTRLTVV.

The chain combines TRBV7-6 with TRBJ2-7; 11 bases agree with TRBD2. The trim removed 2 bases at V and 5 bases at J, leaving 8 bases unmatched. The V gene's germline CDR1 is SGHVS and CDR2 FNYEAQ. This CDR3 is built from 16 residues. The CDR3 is CASSLIAGGTPNEQYF. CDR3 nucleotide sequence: TGTGCCAGCAGCTTAATAGCGGGAGGGACCCCTAACGAGCAGTACTTC.

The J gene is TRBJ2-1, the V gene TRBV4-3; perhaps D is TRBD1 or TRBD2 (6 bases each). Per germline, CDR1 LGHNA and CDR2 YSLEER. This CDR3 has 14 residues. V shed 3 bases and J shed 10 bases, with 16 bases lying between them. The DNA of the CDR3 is TGCGCCAGCAGCCATTATGGAGGGGGTCGAGAGCAGTTCTTC. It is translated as CASSHYGGGREQFF.

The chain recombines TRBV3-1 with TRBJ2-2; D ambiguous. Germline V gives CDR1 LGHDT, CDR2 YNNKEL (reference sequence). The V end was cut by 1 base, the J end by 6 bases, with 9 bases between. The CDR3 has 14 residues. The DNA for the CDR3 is TGTGCCAGCAGCCAAGCGGTCGAGGCCGGGGAGCTGTTTTTT. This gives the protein CASSQAVEAGELFF.

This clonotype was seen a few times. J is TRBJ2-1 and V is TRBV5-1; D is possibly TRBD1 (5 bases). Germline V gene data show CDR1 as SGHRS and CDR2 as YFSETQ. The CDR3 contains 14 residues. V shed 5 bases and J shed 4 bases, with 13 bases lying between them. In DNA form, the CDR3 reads TGCGCCAGCAGGGTGACAGCGCTGTACAATGAGCAGTTCTTC. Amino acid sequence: CASRVTALYNEQFF.

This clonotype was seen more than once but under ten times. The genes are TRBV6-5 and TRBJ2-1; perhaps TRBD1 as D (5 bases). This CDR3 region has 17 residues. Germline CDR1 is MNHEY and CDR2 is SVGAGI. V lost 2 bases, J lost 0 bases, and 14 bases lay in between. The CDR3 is CASSYATGWSSYNEQFF. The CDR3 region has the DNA TGTGCCAGCAGTTACGCAACAGGATGGAGCTCCTACAATGAGCAGTTCTTC.

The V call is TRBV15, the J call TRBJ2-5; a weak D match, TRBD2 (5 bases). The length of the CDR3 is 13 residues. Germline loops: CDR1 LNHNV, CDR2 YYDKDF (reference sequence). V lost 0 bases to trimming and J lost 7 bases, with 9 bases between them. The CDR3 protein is CATSRDLLGTQYF. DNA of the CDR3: TGTGCCACCAGCAGAGATCTACTAGGGACCCAGTACTTC.

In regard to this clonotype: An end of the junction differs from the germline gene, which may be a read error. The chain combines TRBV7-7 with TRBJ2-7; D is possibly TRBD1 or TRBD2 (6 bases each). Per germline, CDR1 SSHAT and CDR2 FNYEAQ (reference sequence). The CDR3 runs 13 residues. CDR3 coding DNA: TGTGCTAGCAGCCGGGGGCCAGCCTACGAGCAGTACTTC. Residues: CASSRGPAYEQYF.

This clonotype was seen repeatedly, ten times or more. The CDR3 coding sequence is TGTGCCAGCAGCACCCGGGACAGAAAACTCAACACCGGGGAGCTGTTTTTT. The encoded protein is CASSTRDRKLNTGELFF. This chain connects TRBV7-2 to TRBJ2-2, with TRBD1 matching over 7 bases. The CDR3 has 17 residues. The J segment lost 2 bases and the V segment lost 5 bases, leaving 11 bases of the junction unmatched. Germline assignment: CDR1 SGHTA and CDR2 FQGNSA.

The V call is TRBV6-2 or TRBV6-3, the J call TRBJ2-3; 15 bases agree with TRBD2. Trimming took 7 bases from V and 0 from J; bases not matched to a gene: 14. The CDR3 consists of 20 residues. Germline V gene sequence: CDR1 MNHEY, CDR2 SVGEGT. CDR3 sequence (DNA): TGTGCCAGCACCGACCCCCCCGGGACTAGCGGGGGGAGAAGCACAGATACGCAGTATTTT. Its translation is CASTDPPGTSGGRSTDTQYF.

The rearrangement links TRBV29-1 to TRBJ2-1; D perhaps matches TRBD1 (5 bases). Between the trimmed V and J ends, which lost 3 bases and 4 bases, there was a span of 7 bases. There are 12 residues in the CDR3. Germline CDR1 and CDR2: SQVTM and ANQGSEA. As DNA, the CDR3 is TGCAGCGTTGAGACAGAATACAATGAGCAGTTCTTC. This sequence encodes CSVETEYNEQFF.

CDR3 sequence: CSVTGAAMNTEAFF. The CDR3 bases are TGCAGCGTGACAGGGGCCGCAATGAACACTGAAGCTTTCTTT. The V and J genes are TRBV29-1 and TRBJ1-1, with 8 bases fitting TRBD1. V trimming: 6 bases; J trimming: 0 bases; junction bases outside the gene matches: 6. The CDR3 sequence is 14 residues long. Germline V gives CDR1 SQVTM, CDR2 ANQGSEA.

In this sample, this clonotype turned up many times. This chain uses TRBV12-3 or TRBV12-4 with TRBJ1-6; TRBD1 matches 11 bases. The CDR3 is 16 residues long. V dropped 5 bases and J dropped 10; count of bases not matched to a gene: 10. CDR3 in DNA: TGTGCCAGCAGTCGCTCAATGGGACAGGGGGGCTCACCCCTCCACTTT. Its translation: CASSRSMGQGGSPLHF.

This CDR3 reads CASSPGTGRNTGELFF. The CDR3 bases are TGTGCCAGCAGCCCTGGGACAGGGAGGAACACCGGGGAGCTGTTTTTT. The chain employs TRBV3-1 and TRBJ2-2, with 9 positions matching TRBD1. V shed 4 bases, J shed 1 base, and the junction held 4 bases outside the gene matches. The CDR3 consists of 16 residues. Germline V CDR1 and CDR2: LGHDT, YNNKEL (reference sequence).

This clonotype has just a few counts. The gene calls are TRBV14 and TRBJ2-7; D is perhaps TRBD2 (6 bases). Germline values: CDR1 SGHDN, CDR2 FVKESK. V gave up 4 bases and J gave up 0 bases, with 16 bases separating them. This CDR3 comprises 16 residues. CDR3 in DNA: TGTGCCAGCAGCCTCGACGGGACTCGCAGCTCCTACGAGCAGTACTTC. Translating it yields CASSLDGTRSSYEQYF.

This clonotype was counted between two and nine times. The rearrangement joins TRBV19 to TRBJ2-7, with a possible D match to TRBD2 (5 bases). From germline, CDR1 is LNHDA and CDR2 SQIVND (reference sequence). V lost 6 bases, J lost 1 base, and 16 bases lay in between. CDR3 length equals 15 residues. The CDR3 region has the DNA TGTGCCAGTAGCCCTCCGGGATCACAATCCTACGAGCAGTACTTC. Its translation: CASSPPGSQSYEQYF.

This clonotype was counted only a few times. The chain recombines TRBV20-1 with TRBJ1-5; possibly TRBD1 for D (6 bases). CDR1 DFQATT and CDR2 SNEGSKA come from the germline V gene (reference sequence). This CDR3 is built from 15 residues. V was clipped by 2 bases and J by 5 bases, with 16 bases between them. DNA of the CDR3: TGCAGTGCTAGACCACTGGGAGGGGGGCATCAGCCCCAGCATTTT. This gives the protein CSARPLGGGHQPQHF.

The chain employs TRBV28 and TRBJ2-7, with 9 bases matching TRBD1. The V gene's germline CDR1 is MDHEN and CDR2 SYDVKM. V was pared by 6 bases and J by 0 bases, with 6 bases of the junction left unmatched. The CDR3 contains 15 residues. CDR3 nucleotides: TGTGCCAGCAGGAACAGGGGGCGCTTCTCCTACGAGCAGTACTTC. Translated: CASRNRGRFSYEQYF.

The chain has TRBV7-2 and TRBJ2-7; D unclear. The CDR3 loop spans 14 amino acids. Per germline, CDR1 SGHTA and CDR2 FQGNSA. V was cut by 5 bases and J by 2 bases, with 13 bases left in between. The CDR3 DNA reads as TGTGCCAGCAGCCCAACCCAGCCCCCCTACGAGCAGTACTTC. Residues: CASSPTQPPYEQYF.